The clone carrying this T cell receptor (beta chain) has at least ten counts. What it recognizes is unknown. Regarding time point: newly diagnosed GD, antithyroid drugs for less than 3 months. The TCR library used RNA extracted from PBMCs. Guidelines of the American Thyroid Association were used to diagnose Graves' disease. Investigators prepared the TCR beta libraries by applying iRepertoire HTBI primers and Arm-PCR of CDR3 regions. TCRdb passed the multiplex PCR reads through MiXCR, listing each CDR3 protein once. The sample lists hundreds of thousands of distinct CDR3 sequences, roughly 15% occurring once. Germline V gives CDR1 ENHRY, CDR2 SYGVKD. The CDR3 has 13 residues. V was pared by 3 bases and J by 6 bases, with 10 bases between. These data are taken from a study of regulatory T cells in long-lasting Graves disease. Study-level results: Because few samples were included, accuracy may have been lower. Segments TRBV28, TRBJ1-2 and TRBJ2-5 showed preferential usage in persistent disease.

A further study also used this sample, focusing on T cells in Graves' hyperthyroidism and ophthalmopathy. That work contributes: Researchers ran a first-round RT-PCR on the TCR CDR3 using the HTBI primer set.

The J gene is TRBJ2-3, the V gene TRBV10-3; D is ambiguous. The receptor's source is a woman aged 25 to 39 with Graves disease. Sequencing used peripheral blood mononuclear cells (PBMCs), obtained at new diagnosis, from a patient treated with antithyroid drugs. The CDR3 DNA reads as TGTGCCATCAGTGAAAACCCCCCGGATACGCAGTATTTT. As protein: CAISENPPDTQYF.